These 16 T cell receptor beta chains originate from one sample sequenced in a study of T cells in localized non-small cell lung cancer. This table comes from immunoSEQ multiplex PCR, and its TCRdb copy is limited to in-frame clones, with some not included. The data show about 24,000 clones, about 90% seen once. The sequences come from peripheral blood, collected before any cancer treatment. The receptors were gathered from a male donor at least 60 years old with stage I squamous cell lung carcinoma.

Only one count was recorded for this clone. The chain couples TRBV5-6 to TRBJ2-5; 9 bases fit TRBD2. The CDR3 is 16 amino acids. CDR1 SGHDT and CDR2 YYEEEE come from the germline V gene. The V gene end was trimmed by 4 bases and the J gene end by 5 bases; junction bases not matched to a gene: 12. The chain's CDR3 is CASSLPLGAGGETQYF. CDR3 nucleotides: TGTGCCAGCAGCCTCCCCCTCGGTGCGGGAGGGGAGACCCAGTACTTC.

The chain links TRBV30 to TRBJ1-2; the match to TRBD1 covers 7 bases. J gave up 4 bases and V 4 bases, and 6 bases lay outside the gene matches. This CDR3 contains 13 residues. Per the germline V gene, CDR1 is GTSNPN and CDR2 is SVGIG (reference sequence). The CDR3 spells CAWKPTGLYGYTF. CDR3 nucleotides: TGTGCCTGGAAACCGACAGGGCTCTATGGCTACACCTTC.

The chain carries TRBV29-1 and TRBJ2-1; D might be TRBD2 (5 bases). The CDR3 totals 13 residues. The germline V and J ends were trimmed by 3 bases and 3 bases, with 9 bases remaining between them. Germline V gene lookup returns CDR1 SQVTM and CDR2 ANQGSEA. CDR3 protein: CSVDEGSYNEQFF. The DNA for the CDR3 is TGCAGCGTTGATGAGGGCAGCTACAATGAGCAGTTCTTC.

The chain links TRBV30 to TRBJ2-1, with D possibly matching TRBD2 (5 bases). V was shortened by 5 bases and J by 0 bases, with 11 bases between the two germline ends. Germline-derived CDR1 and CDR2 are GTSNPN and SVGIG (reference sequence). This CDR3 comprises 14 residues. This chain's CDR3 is CAWRPGSSYNEQFF. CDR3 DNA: TGTGCCTGGCGGCCGGGGAGCTCCTACAATGAGCAGTTCTTC.

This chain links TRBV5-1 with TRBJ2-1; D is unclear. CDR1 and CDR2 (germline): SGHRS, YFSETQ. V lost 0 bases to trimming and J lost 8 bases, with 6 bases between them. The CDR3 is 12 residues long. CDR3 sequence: CASSLDEDEQFF. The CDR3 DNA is TGCGCCAGCAGCTTGGACGAGGATGAGCAGTTCTTC.

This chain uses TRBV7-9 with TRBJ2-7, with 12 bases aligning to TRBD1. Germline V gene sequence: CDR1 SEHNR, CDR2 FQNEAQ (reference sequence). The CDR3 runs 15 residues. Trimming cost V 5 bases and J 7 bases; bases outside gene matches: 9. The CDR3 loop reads CASSDWDRGPYEQYF. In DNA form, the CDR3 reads TGTGCCAGCAGCGACTGGGACAGGGGGCCGTATGAGCAGTACTTC.

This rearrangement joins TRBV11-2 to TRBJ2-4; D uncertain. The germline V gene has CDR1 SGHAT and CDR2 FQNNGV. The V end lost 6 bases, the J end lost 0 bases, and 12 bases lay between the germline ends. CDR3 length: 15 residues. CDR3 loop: CASSSGDLAKNIQYF. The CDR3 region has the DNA TGTGCCAGCAGTTCTGGGGATCTAGCCAAAAACATTCAGTACTTC.

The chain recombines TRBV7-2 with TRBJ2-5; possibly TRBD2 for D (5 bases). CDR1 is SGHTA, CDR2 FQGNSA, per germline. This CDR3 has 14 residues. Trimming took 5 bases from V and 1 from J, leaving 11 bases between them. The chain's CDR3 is CASSAKRSQETQYF. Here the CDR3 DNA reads TGTGCCAGCAGCGCAAAGCGGTCCCAAGAGACCCAGTACTTC. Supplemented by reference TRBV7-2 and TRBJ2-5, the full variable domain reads GAGVSQSPSNKVTEKGKDVELRCDPISGHTALYWYRQSLGQGLEFLIYFQGNSAPDKSGLPSDRFSAERTGGSVSTLTIQRTQQEDSAVYLCASSAKRSQETQYFGPGTRLLVL.

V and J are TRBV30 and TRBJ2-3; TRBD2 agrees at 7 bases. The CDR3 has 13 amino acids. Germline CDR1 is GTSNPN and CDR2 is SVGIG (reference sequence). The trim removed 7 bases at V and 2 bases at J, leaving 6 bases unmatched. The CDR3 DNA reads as TGTGCCTCCGTAGCGGGTTCCACAGATACGCAGTATTTT. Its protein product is CASVAGSTDTQYF. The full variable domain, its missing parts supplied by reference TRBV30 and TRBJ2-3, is SQTIHQWPATLVQPVGSPLSLECTVEGTSNPNLYWYRQAAGRGLQLLFYSVGIGQISSEVPQNLSASRPQDRQFILSSKKLLLSDSGFYLCASVAGSTDTQYFGPGTRLTVL.

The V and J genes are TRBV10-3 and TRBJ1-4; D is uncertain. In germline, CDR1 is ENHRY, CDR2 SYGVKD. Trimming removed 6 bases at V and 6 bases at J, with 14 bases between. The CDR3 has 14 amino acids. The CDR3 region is CAIRSAASDEKLFF. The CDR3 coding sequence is TGTGCCATCAGATCAGCAGCGTCTGATGAAAAACTGTTTTTT.

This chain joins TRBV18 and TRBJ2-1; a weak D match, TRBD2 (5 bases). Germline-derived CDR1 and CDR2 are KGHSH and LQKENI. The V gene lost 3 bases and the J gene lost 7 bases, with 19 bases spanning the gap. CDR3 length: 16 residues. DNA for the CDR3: TGTGCCAGCTCACCTTTTGTTCTAACTAGTTTGAATGAGCAGTTCTTC. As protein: CASSPFVLTSLNEQFF.

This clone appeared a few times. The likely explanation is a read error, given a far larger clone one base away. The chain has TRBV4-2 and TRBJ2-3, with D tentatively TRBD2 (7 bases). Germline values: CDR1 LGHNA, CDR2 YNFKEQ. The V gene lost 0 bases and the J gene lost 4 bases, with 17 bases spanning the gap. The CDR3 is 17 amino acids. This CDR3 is CASSQDRWGGPSDTQYF. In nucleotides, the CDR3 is TGTGCCAGCAGCCAAGATAGGTGGGGGGGCCCGTCAGATACGCAGTATTTT.

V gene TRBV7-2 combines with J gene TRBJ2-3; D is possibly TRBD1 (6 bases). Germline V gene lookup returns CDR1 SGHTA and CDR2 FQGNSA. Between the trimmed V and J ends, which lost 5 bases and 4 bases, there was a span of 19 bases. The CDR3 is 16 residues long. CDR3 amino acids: CASSQVGRGSADTQYF. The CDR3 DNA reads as TGTGCCAGCAGCCAGGTCGGAAGGGGGTCTGCAGATACGCAGTATTTT.

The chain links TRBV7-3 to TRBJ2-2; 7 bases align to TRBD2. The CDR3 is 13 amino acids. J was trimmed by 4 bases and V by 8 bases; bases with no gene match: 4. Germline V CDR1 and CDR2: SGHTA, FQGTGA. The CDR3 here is CASSGLSTGELFF. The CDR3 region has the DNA TGTGCCAGCTCGGGACTATCCACCGGGGAGCTGTTTTTT.

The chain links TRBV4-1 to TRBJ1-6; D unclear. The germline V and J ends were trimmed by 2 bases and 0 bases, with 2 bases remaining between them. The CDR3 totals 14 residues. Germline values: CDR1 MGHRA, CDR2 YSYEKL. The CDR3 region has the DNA TGCGCCAGCAGCCAAAGCTCCTATAATTCACCCCTCCACTTT. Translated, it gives CASSQSSYNSPLHF.

The CDR3 DNA reads as TGCGCCAGCAGCCGGGGACAGGGTGACACTGAAGCTTTCTTT. It codes for CASSRGQGDTEAFF. V usage is TRBV4-3 and J usage is TRBJ1-1; 9 bases agree with TRBD1. Losses at the gene ends were 4 bases for V and 3 bases for J; bases not matched to a gene: 3. The CDR3 totals 14 residues. Germline loops: CDR1 LGHNA, CDR2 YSLEER.